The 17 T cell receptor beta chains presented below share a single source sample, sequenced in a study of regulatory T cells in long-lasting Graves disease. Combining iRepertoire HTBI primers with Arm-PCR of CDR3 regions, the authors built TCR beta libraries. In TCRdb, the multiplex PCR reads were re-called with MiXCR into one record per CDR3 protein. This sample has about 430,000 distinct CDR3 sequences, with about 15% found just once. Time point noted: newly diagnosed GD, antithyroid drugs for less than 3 months. Scientists built the TCR library using RNA that was extracted from PBMCs. These same data were also listed under a study on T cells in Graves' hyperthyroidism and ophthalmopathy.

This specimen was peripheral blood mononuclear cells (PBMCs), taken at new diagnosis, from a patient treated with antithyroid drugs. These receptors were taken from a woman aged 40-49 years with Graves disease.

The chain employs TRBV6-2 or TRBV6-3 and TRBJ2-1, with 11 nucleotides matching TRBD2. V lost 0 bases, J lost 5 bases, and 12 bases stayed unmatched. The CDR3 loop spans 19 amino acids. Per the germline V gene, CDR1 is MNHEY and CDR2 is SVGEGT. The DNA of the CDR3 is TGTGCCAGCAGTTACTCGTTCCAACCCCTAGCGGGAGGTAACAATGAGCAGTTCTTC. Its translation: CASSYSFQPLAGGNNEQFF.

The chain couples TRBV24-1 to TRBJ2-6; D may be TRBD1 (6 bases). In germline, CDR1 is KGHDR, CDR2 SFDVKD. CDR3 size: 18 residues. The germline V and J ends were trimmed by 3 bases and 0 bases, with 14 bases remaining between them. The CDR3 reads CATSDPRTGFSGANVLTF. Here the CDR3 DNA reads TGTGCCACCAGTGATCCCCGTACAGGGTTCTCTGGGGCCAACGTCCTGACTTTC.

This clonotype was counted ten times or more. V gene TRBV5-1 combines with J gene TRBJ1-1; no clear D gene. Trimming removed 3 bases at V and 0 bases at J, with 9 bases between. The germline V gene encodes CDR1 SGHRS and CDR2 YFSETQ. The CDR3 covers 14 residues. CDR3 bases: TGCGCCAGCAGCTCCGCAGAGTTGAACACTGAAGCTTTCTTT. This encodes CASSSAELNTEAFF.

This clonotype was seen many times. The chain employs TRBV15 and TRBJ2-1, with D unresolved. The germline V and J ends were trimmed by 0 bases and 0 bases, with 6 bases remaining between them. CDR1 and CDR2 (germline): LNHNV, YYDKDF (reference sequence). This CDR3 is 15 amino acids long. CDR3 residues: CATSRDKGSYNEQFF. CDR3 coding DNA: TGTGCCACCAGCAGAGATAAGGGCTCCTACAATGAGCAGTTCTTC. The whole variable domain, filled in from reference TRBV15 and TRBJ2-1, reads DAMVIQNPRYQVTQFGKPVTLSCSQTLNHNVMYWYQQKSSQAPKLLFHYYDKDFNNEADTPDNFQSRRPNTSFCFLDIRSPGLGDTAMYLCATSRDKGSYNEQFFGPGTRLTVL.

This clonotype was seen only a few times. CDR3 DNA sequence: TGTGCCAGCAGGGACAGGGGAAGATCCTACGAGCAGTACTTC. This gives the protein CASRDRGRSYEQYF. The genes are TRBV6-1 and TRBJ2-7, with TRBD1 matching over 9 bases. With V trimmed by 6 bases and J by 1 base, 4 bases remained unmatched. Germline loops: CDR1 MNHNS, CDR2 SASEGT. CDR3 size: 14 residues.

This clonotype was detected only a few times. The V and J genes are TRBV27 and TRBJ2-1; D possibly corresponds to TRBD2 (7 bases). The CDR3 loop spans 17 amino acids. Deletions cut 3 bases from V and 6 bases from J, with 21 bases between. Germline V lookup: CDR1 MNHEY, CDR2 SMNVEV (reference sequence). The CDR3 protein is CASSLGGGTLNSNEQFF. In DNA, the CDR3 is TGTGCCAGCAGTTTGGGGGGGGGCACTTTAAACAGCAATGAGCAGTTCTTC.

V gene TRBV20-1 combines with J gene TRBJ2-1; 7 bases match TRBD2. The CDR3 is 15 amino acids. CDR1 and CDR2 from the germline V gene are DFQATT and SNEGSKA (reference sequence). J lost 7 bases, V lost 6 bases, and 15 bases had no gene match. This CDR3 is CSAALLLAARNEQFF. The CDR3, as DNA: TGCAGTGCAGCCCTCCTTCTAGCGGCTCGAAATGAGCAGTTCTTC.

This clonotype showed up many times. The chain couples TRBV2 to TRBJ1-5; D is possibly TRBD1 (5 bases). The V and J ends lost 6 bases and 4 bases respectively, with 10 bases between them. Looked up from germline, CDR1 is SNHLY and CDR2 is FYNNEI. The CDR3 is 13 amino acids. Here the CDR3 DNA reads TGTGCCAGCAGGAGGGACGTAAATCAGCCCCAGCATTTT. Translating gives CASRRDVNQPQHF.

The rearrangement links TRBV2 to TRBJ1-1, with 7 bases that match TRBD1. The CDR3 has 14 residues. The junction had 3 bases not matched to a gene; V was cut back by 1 base and J by 4 bases. Germline CDR1 is SNHLY and CDR2 is FYNNEI. CDR3 protein: CASSEEGAGTEAFF. The CDR3 DNA follows: TGTGCCAGCAGTGAAGAGGGGGCTGGCACTGAAGCTTTCTTT. Full variable domain (outside the CDR3, taken from reference TRBV2 and TRBJ1-1): EPEVTQTPSHQVTQMGQEVILRCVPISNHLYFYWYRQILGQKVEFLVSFYNNEISEKSEIFDDQFSVERPDGSNFTLKIRSTKLEDSAMYFCASSEEGAGTEAFFGQGTRLTVV.

This clonotype was counted ten times or more. The chain links TRBV11-2 to TRBJ2-7, with TRBD1 matching over 7 bases. V gave up 5 bases and J gave up 4 bases; unmatched junction bases: 14. Looked up from germline, CDR1 is SGHAT and CDR2 is FQNNGV. CDR3 length: 16 residues. This CDR3 is CASSREGGVQGYEQYF. CDR3 sequence (DNA): TGTGCCAGCAGCCGTGAAGGGGGCGTTCAAGGATACGAGCAGTACTTC. Variable domain in full (rest from reference TRBV11-2 and TRBJ2-7): EAGVAQSPRYKIIEKRQSVAFWCNPISGHATLYWYQQILGQGPKLLIQFQNNGVVDDSQLPKDRFSAERLKGVDSTLKIQPAKLEDSAVYLCASSREGGVQGYEQYFGPGTRLTVT.

This clonotype was seen repeatedly, ten times or more. The rearrangement uses TRBV6-5 and TRBJ1-1; D possibly corresponds to TRBD1 (6 bases). Trimming shortened V by 2 bases and J by 1 base, and 8 bases separated the two germline ends. The CDR3 spans 14 residues. The germline gives CDR1 MNHEY, CDR2 SVGAGI. CDR3 nucleotides: TGTGCCAGCAGTTACGAGGGGGGGAACACTGAAGCTTTCTTT. It yields the protein CASSYEGGNTEAFF.

This clonotype was observed at least ten times. The V gene is TRBV7-2, the J gene TRBJ1-4; D remains ambiguous. The length of the CDR3 is 12 residues. Trimming removed 5 bases at V and 8 bases at J, with 9 bases between. The germline V gene has CDR1 SGHTA and CDR2 FQGNSA. The CDR3 loop reads CASSPGKEKLFF. As DNA, the CDR3 is TGTGCCAGCAGCCCCGGGAAGGAAAAACTGTTTTTT. Full variable domain (outside the CDR3, taken from reference TRBV7-2 and TRBJ1-4): GAGVSQSPSNKVTEKGKDVELRCDPISGHTALYWYRQSLGQGLEFLIYFQGNSAPDKSGLPSDRFSAERTGGSVSTLTIQRTQQEDSAVYLCASSPGKEKLFFGSGTQLSVL.

This clonotype was found a few times. The chain is built from TRBV28 and TRBJ1-1; D is uncertain. This CDR3 has 13 amino acids. CDR1 and CDR2 from the germline V gene are MDHEN and SYDVKM. V lost 5 bases to trimming and J lost 4 bases, with 11 bases between them. The CDR3 nucleotides read TGTGCCAGCAGTCAAATAAGACCCACTGAAGCTTTCTTT. This translates into CASSQIRPTEAFF.

This clonotype was detected a few times. The chain links TRBV28 to TRBJ2-6; D is unclear. The CDR3 spans 15 residues. Trimming cost V 6 bases and J 1 base, with 10 bases left between them. Germline values: CDR1 MDHEN, CDR2 SYDVKM. The CDR3 nucleotides read TGTGCCAGCAGGCCCGATATGTCTGGGGCCAACGTCCTGACTTTC. Translating it yields CASRPDMSGANVLTF.

This clonotype was seen repeatedly, ten times or more. The chain carries TRBV6-5 and TRBJ2-7; D uncertain. This CDR3 comprises 13 residues. V gave up 0 bases and J gave up 2 bases, with 5 bases separating them. Germline-derived CDR1 and CDR2 are MNHEY and SVGAGI. The CDR3 DNA sequence: TGTGCCAGCAGTTACTCCCCTACCTACGAGCAGTACTTC. Protein product: CASSYSPTYEQYF.

The chain recombines TRBV30 with TRBJ2-3; D ambiguous. Trimming took 2 bases from V and 2 from J, leaving 14 bases between them. The CDR3 runs 15 residues. The germline gives CDR1 GTSNPN, CDR2 SVGIG (reference sequence). Here the CDR3 DNA reads TGTGCCTGGAGTCCCGGCCAGGCCCCCACAGATACGCAGTATTTT. Translating it yields CAWSPGQAPTDTQYF.

The sample holds a few counts of this clonotype. The chain links TRBV20-1 to TRBJ2-1; 12 nucleotides agree with TRBD2. Germline trimming cut 6 bases from V and 8 bases from J; bases unmatched to any gene: 8. In germline, CDR1 is DFQATT, CDR2 SNEGSKA (reference sequence). The CDR3 consists of 14 residues. The chain's CDR3 is CSARTSGIGDEQFF. CDR3 bases: TGCAGTGCACGGACTAGCGGGATTGGAGATGAGCAGTTCTTC.